This TCR beta chain comes out of a study of PD-L1 blockade in urothelial cancer. Study-wide context: Male sex and bladder-origin urothelial cancer characterized about 90% of the roughly 30 patients. Once treatment had started, blood was analyzed at 3 weeks (second dose) and again at 6 weeks. A median of 141,255 T cells was found in the blood samples.

Data came from immunoSEQ multiplex PCR; TCRdb stores just in-frame clones and leaves some out. The sample has roughly 120,000 clones, 75% to 95% seen once. J gave up 9 bases and V 5 bases, and 11 bases lay outside the gene matches. The CDR3 contains 16 residues. The germline CDR1 and CDR2 sequences are MNHEY and SMNVEV (reference sequence). Time point defined: peripheral blood 6 weeks after treatment start. Each patient supplied 1 to 8 pretreatment and on-treatment samples. The starting material was PBMCs, obtained around atezolizumab (anti-PD-L1) treatment. This receptor was taken from a man aged 55 to 70 with urothelial cancer. This rearrangement joins TRBV27 to TRBJ2-1; 12 positions agree with TRBD2. The CDR3 DNA follows: TGTGCCAGCAGTAACCTAGCGGGAGGGCCCCGACGTGAGCAGTTCTTC. Its protein product is CASSNLAGGPRREQFF.